The 14 T cell receptor beta chains presented below share a single source sample, sequenced in a study of Tregs in tolerant kidney transplant recipients. TCRdb's copy holds only in-frame clones and misses some; the assay was immunoSEQ multiplex PCR. The table shows about 110,000 clones, with around 87% occurring only once. The sequences come from CD4+ T cells from blood, collected before the transplant. The receptors were sampled from a human donor who received a combined kidney and bone marrow transplant.

This clone was seen once. The chain uses TRBV5-4 and TRBJ2-7, with D possibly TRBD2 on 6 matching bases. The V end lost 4 bases, the J end lost 2 bases, and 19 bases lay between the germline ends. The length of the CDR3 is 16 residues. Germline lookup yields CDR1 SGHNT and CDR2 YYREEE (reference sequence). The CDR3 sequence is CASSADRSGGTYEQYF. For the CDR3, the DNA is TGTGCCAGCAGCGCCGATCGCAGTGGGGGGACCTACGAGCAGTACTTC.

The chain recombines TRBV4-1 with TRBJ2-1; 12 bases map to TRBD2. V dropped 3 bases and J dropped 6; count of bases not matched to a gene: 12. This CDR3 has 18 amino acids. The V gene's germline CDR1 is MGHRA and CDR2 YSYEKL. In nucleotides, the CDR3 is TGCGCCAGCAGCCACACGGGACTAGCGGGCCTCAAGGGCAATGAGCAGTTCTTC. It encodes CASSHTGLAGLKGNEQFF.

The rearrangement links TRBV28 to TRBJ2-7; 7 positions match TRBD1. Trimming cost V 5 bases and J 2 bases; bases outside gene matches: 6. This CDR3 comprises 14 residues. Germline CDR1 and CDR2: MDHEN and SYDVKM. CDR3 DNA: TGTGCCAGCAGTGCATACAGGGGTACCTACGAGCAGTACTTC. Translated: CASSAYRGTYEQYF.

This clone was recorded at least ten times. The genes are TRBV5-4 and TRBJ1-4; the match to TRBD1 covers 8 bases. Germline values: CDR1 SGHNT, CDR2 YYREEE (reference sequence). The V and J ends lost 3 bases and 6 bases, in that order; junction bases with no gene match: 7. This CDR3 is 15 amino acids long. This CDR3 is CASSSGGSSDEKLFF. The CDR3 nucleotides are TGTGCCAGCAGCTCAGGGGGCTCCTCTGATGAAAAACTGTTTTTT.

The V call is TRBV5-1, the J call TRBJ2-3, with TRBD1 as a possible D gene (6 bases). Germline CDR1 is SGHRS and CDR2 is YFSETQ. CDR3 length: 17 residues. V dropped 0 bases and J dropped 2 bases, with 16 bases sitting between them. CDR3 protein: CASSLARGGFLTDTQYF. The CDR3 DNA reads as TGCGCCAGCAGCTTGGCCAGGGGCGGGTTCCTCACAGATACGCAGTATTTT.

CDR3 region: CASSGRANVLTF. CDR3 DNA sequence: TGTGCCAGCAGCGGCCGGGCCAACGTCCTGACTTTC. The rearrangement joins TRBV7-8 to TRBJ2-6; D not resolved. This CDR3 contains 12 residues. V lost 5 bases to trimming and J lost 5 bases, with 4 bases between them. CDR1 is SGHVS and CDR2 is FQNEAQ in the germline V gene. The complete variable domain, with remaining parts taken from reference TRBV7-8 and TRBJ2-6, reads GAGVSQSPRYKVAKRGQDVALRCDPISGHVSLFWYQQALGQGPEFLTYFQNEAQLDKSGLPSDRFFAERPEGSVSTLKIQRTQQEDSAVYLCASSGRANVLTFGAGSRLTVL.

The rearrangement uses TRBV6-6 and TRBJ1-1; a possible D gene is TRBD1 (5 bases). The CDR3 contains 12 residues. From germline, CDR1 is MNHNY and CDR2 SVGAGI (reference sequence). The germline V and J ends were trimmed by 6 bases and 6 bases, with 11 bases remaining between them. CDR3 sequence: CASSRGLAEAFF. The CDR3 DNA reads as TGTGCCAGCAGCCGGGGGTTGGCTGAAGCTTTCTTT.

This rearrangement joins TRBV5-1 to TRBJ1-3; D is unresolved. Germline V CDR1 and CDR2: SGHRS, YFSETQ. This CDR3 region has 14 residues. V was shortened by 5 bases and J by 2 bases, with 11 bases between the two germline ends. The CDR3 DNA reads as TGCGCCAGCAGTAGCCCCGGGACTGGAAACACCATATATTTT. This codes for CASSSPGTGNTIYF.

The gene calls are TRBV12-5 and TRBJ2-3; tentative D call: TRBD1 (5 bases). V was clipped by 2 bases and J by 0 bases, with 9 bases between them. The CDR3 covers 15 residues. From germline, CDR1 is LGHNT and CDR2 FRNRAP. CDR3 nucleotides: TGTGCTAGTGGTTTGTGGGGCCGTAGCACAGATACGCAGTATTTT. Residues: CASGLWGRSTDTQYF.

The rearrangement uses TRBV5-1 and TRBJ2-6; the D gene is possibly TRBD1 (6 bases). Germline CDR1 SGHRS, CDR2 YFSETQ. The CDR3 spans 16 residues. Trimming took off 6 bases at V and 0 bases at J, with 13 bases between the two ends. This CDR3 reads CASKQGPSSGANVLTF. CDR3 DNA sequence: TGCGCCAGCAAGCAGGGGCCTAGCTCTGGGGCCAACGTCCTGACTTTC.

This chain uses TRBV27 with TRBJ2-3, with a weak D call TRBD1 (5 bases). Germline values: CDR1 MNHEY, CDR2 SMNVEV (reference sequence). V lost 3 bases and J 0 bases, leaving 10 bases between the germline ends. The CDR3 extends over 15 amino acids. The CDR3 reads CASSFAGQSTDTQYF. For the CDR3, the DNA is TGTGCCAGCAGTTTCGCCGGACAAAGCACAGATACGCAGTATTTT.

The table lists this clone with a count of one. The V gene is TRBV10-3, the J gene TRBJ2-5, with D possibly matching TRBD1 (5 bases). The CDR3 is made up of 13 amino acids. CDR1 is ENHRY and CDR2 is SYGVKD in the germline V gene. The V end lost 4 bases, the J end lost 3 bases, and 9 bases lay between the germline ends. The CDR3 loop reads CAISGRGEETQYF. The CDR3 bases are TGTGCCATCAGTGGAAGGGGTGAAGAGACCCAGTACTTC.

The V call is TRBV5-4, the J call TRBJ2-3; 16 bases line up with TRBD2. Germline V lookup: CDR1 SGHNT, CDR2 YYREEE (reference sequence). The CDR3 consists of 18 residues. After removal of 3 bases from V and 4 bases from J, the junction contained 8 bases not matched to a gene. CDR3 loop: CASSSGLAGGPGSDTQYF. In DNA form, the CDR3 reads TGTGCCAGCAGCTCGGGACTAGCGGGGGGGCCGGGTTCAGATACGCAGTATTTT.

This chain connects TRBV7-2 to TRBJ2-5; D possibly corresponds to TRBD2 (5 bases). Germline V CDR1 and CDR2: SGHTA, FQGNSA. Trimming took 5 bases from V and 5 from J, leaving 6 bases between them. The CDR3 is 11 amino acids. The CDR3 region is CASSRGETQYF. CDR3 nucleotides: TGTGCCAGCAGCCGGGGTGAGACCCAGTACTTC.